The rows below give T cell receptor beta chains drawn from one sample of a study of T cell repertoires in cytomegalovirus infection. MiXCR, applied by TCRdb to the reads, yields one record per CDR3 protein. Seen here are around 550,000 distinct CDR3 sequences, around 27% observed once, and the top ten hold 13%. The sample taken for sequencing was PBMCs. All receptors come from a human donor in good health (CMV status not recorded). Some clones in this sample may be carry-over from other donors' samples. The conserved cysteine and the conserved F or W are not part of the CDR3 here.

len	j_gene	v_gene	CDR3aa
10	TRBJ2-7	TRBV27	ASSHGSYEQY
12	TRBJ2-5	TRBV5-3	ASRREGLGETQY
13	TRBJ2-3	TRBV5-1	ASSYRLAGEDTQY
13	TRBJ1-2	TRBV30	AWTGTGVLNYGYT
13	TRBJ2-3	TRBV3-1	ASSQGRDWTDTQY
13	TRBJ1-5	TRBV4-1	ASSQYRVGSQPQH
12	TRBJ1-1	TRBV11-3	ASSLDGPGTKAF
11	TRBJ1-2	TRBV18	ASSEKGGFGYT
14	TRBJ1-6	TRBV20-1	SVTTAINTNNSPLH
12	TRBJ1-1	TRBV6-5	ASSYDGVKTEAF
12	TRBJ1-4	TRBV7-8	ASSLWGGDEKLF
9	TRBJ1-2	TRBV6-6	ASSRLSGYT
15	TRBJ2-3	TRBV6-2/TRBV6-3	ASSQTRSSGGTDTQY
12	TRBJ1-1	TRBV7-2	ASSPPQGDTEAF
14	TRBJ2-7	TRBV15	ATSRGGLAGGDEQY
12	TRBJ2-7	TRBV18	ASSPGTQRSEQY
14	TRBJ2-7	TRBV6-1	ASSGTSGDAVYEQY
11	TRBJ2-5	TRBV20-1	SARNPSLGTQY
11	TRBJ2-2	TRBV10-3	AIGTGNTGELF
16	TRBJ2-2	TRBV7-6	ASSLAVAGSSNTGELF
12	TRBJ2-3	TRBV20-1	SASPGQGGDTQY
10	TRBJ1-4	TRBV11-2	ASSSSPKKLF
13	TRBJ2-7	TRBV7-8	ASSFDGGFRYEQY
14	TRBJ2-3	TRBV19	ASSIGSGLPRDTQY
13	TRBJ1-1	TRBV7-2	ASSVAPGQNTEAF
13	TRBJ1-6	TRBV30	AWSVGGPRDSPLH
12	TRBJ1-6	TRBV19	ASRETGWVPPLH
13	TRBJ2-6	TRBV7-6	ASRPTGSGANVLT
15	TRBJ2-5	TRBV6-2/TRBV6-3	ASSLGDRANIQETQY
15	TRBJ1-5	TRBV10-3	AISETYGQGSNQPQH
13	TRBJ1-5	TRBV7-3	ASSLQYFVIQPQH
14	TRBJ2-3	TRBV6-5	ASSYSSGASTDTQY
12	TRBJ2-7	TRBV6-1	ASSSLGLSTGQY
11	TRBJ1-3	TRBV28	ATGSRVGNTIY
11	TRBJ1-1	TRBV6-2/TRBV6-3	ASRAKGLTEAF
16	TRBJ2-1	TRBV7-6	ASSLAWTSGRTDNEQF
10	TRBJ1-5	TRBV15	ATSQGNQPQH
13	TRBJ1-2	TRBV7-2	ASSLSGQGPYGYT
14	TRBJ2-7	TRBV6-2/TRBV6-3	ASSGAGTRMAYEQY
11	TRBJ2-1	TRBV7-2	ASSLDRGVWQF
10	TRBJ2-1	TRBV20-1	SAPGLANEQF
11	TRBJ2-1	TRBV28	ASSLRAFDEQF
14	TRBJ2-1	TRBV9	ASSVVAASGYNEQF
12	TRBJ2-7	TRBV20-1	SARDEAGGYEQY
14	TRBJ2-2	TRBV11-1	ASSLTSGTLTGELF
12	TRBJ1-2	TRBV28	ASSDGQRHYGYT
10	TRBJ1-5	TRBV10-2	ASTPGFQPQH
11	TRBJ1-1	TRBV19	ASNLQMNTEAF
12	TRBJ2-7	TRBV25-1	ASAKETGAYEQY
10	TRBJ2-1	TRBV7-8	ASRVKYNEQF
11	TRBJ1-1	TRBV19	ASKPTGNTEAF